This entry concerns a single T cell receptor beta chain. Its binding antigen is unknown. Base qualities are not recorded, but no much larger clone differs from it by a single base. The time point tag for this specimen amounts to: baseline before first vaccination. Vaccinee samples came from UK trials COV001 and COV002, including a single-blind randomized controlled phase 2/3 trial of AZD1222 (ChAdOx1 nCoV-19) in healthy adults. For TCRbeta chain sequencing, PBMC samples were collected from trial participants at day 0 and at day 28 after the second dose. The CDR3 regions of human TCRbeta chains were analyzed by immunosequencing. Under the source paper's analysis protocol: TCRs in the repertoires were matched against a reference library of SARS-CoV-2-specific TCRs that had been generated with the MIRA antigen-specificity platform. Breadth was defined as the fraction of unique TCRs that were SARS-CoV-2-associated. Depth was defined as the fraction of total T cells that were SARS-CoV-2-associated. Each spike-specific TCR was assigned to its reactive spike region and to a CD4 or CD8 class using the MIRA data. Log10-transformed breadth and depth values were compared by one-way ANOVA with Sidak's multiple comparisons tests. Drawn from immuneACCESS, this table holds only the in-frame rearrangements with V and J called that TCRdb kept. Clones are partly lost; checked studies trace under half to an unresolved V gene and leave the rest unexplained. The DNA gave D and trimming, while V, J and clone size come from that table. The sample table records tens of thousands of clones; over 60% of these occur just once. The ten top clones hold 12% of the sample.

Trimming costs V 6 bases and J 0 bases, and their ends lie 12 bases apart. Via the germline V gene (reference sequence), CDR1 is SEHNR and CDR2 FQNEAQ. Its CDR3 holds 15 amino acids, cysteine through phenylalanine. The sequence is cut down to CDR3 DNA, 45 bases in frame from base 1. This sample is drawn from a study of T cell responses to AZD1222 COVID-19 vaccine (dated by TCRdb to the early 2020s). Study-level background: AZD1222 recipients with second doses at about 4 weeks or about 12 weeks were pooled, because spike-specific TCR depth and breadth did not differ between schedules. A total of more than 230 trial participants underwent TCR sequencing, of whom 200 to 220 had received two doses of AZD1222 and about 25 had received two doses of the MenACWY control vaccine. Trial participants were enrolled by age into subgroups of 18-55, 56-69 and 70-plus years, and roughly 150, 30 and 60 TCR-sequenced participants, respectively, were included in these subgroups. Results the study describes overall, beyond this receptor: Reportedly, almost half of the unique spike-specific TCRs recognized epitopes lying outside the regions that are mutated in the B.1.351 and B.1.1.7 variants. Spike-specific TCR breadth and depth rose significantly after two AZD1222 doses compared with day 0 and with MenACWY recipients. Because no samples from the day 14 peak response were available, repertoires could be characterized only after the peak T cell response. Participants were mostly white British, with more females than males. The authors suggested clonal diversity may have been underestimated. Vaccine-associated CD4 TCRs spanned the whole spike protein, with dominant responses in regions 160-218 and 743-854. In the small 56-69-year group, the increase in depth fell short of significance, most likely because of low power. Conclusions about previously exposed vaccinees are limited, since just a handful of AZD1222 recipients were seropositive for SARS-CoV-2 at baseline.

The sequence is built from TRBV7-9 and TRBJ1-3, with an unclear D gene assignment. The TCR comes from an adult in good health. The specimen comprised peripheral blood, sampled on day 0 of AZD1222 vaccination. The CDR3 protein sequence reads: CASRHPRHSGNTIYF. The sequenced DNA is TGTGCCAGCAGGCATCCCAGACACTCTGGAAACACCATATATTTT.